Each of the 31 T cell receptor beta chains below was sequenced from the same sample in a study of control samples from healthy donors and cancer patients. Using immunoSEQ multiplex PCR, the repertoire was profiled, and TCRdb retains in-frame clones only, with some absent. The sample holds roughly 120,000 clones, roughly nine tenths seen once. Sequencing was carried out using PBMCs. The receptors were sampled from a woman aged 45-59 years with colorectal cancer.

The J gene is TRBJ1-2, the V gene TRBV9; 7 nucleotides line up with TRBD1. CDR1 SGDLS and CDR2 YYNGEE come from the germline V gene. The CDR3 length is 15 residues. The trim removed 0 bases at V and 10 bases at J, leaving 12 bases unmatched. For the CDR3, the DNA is TGTGCCAGCAGCGTAGGAGGGGGCGAAGGTTTCTACTACACCTTC. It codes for CASSVGGGEGFYYTF.

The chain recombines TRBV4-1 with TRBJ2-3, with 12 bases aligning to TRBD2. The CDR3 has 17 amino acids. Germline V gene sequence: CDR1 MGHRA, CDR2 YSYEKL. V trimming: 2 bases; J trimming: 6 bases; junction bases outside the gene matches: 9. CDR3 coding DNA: TGCGCCAGCAGCCAAACCGCGACTAGCGGGAGCCTGGATACGCAGTATTTT. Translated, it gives CASSQTATSGSLDTQYF.

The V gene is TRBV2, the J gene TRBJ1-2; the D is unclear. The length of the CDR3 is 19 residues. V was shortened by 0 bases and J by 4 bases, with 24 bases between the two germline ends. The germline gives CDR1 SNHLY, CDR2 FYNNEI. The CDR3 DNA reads TGTGCCAGCAGTGAAGCGGTGTTATACAACCTAATCGCGGGCTATGGCTACACCTTC. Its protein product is CASSEAVLYNLIAGYGYTF.

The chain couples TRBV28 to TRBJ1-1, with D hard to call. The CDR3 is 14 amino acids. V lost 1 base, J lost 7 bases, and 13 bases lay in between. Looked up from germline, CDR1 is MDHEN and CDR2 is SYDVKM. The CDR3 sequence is CASSLSEAFVEAFF. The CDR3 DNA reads TGTGCCAGCAGTTTATCGGAAGCCTTCGTTGAAGCTTTCTTT.

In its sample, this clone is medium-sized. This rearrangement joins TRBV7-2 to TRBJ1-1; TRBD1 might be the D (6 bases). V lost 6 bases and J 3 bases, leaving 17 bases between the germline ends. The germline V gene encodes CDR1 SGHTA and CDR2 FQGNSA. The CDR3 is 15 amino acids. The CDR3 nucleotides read TGTGCCAGCAGACCCGAGACAGGTTGGGACACTGAAGCTTTCTTT. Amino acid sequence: CASRPETGWDTEAFF. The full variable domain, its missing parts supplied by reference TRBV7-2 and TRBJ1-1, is GAGVSQSPSNKVTEKGKDVELRCDPISGHTALYWYRQSLGQGLEFLIYFQGNSAPDKSGLPSDRFSAERTGGSVSTLTIQRTQQEDSAVYLCASRPETGWDTEAFFGQGTRLTVV.

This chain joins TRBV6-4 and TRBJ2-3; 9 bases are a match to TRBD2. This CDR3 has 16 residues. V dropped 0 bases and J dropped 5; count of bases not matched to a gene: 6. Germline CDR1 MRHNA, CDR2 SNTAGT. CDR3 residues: CASSDSAGGPEDTQYF. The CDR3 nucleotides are TGTGCCAGCAGTGACTCTGCGGGGGGGCCCGAAGATACGCAGTATTTT.

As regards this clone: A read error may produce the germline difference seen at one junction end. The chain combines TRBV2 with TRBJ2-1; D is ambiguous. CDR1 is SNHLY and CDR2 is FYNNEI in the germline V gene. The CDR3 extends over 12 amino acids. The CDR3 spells CASSEGTALPVF. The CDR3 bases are TGTGCCAGCAGTGAGGGCACCGCTCTGCCGGTCTTC.

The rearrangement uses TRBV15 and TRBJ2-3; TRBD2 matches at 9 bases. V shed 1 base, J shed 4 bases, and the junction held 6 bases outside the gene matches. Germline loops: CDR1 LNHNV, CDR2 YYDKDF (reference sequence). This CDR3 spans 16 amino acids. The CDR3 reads CATSRVAGGRADTQYF. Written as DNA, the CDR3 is TGTGCCACCAGCAGAGTCGCGGGGGGGAGGGCAGATACGCAGTATTTT.

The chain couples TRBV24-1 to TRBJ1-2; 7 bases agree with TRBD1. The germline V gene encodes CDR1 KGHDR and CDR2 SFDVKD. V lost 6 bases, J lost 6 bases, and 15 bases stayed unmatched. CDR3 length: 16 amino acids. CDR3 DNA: TGTGCCACCAGTACCAACGATCAGACAGGGCTGAATGGCTACACCTTC. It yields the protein CATSTNDQTGLNGYTF.

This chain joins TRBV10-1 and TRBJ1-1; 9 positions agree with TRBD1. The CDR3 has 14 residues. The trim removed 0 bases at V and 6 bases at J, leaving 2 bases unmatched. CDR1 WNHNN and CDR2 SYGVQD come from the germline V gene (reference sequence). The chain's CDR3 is CASSESRTGAEAFF. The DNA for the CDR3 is TGCGCCAGCAGTGAGTCGAGGACAGGGGCTGAAGCTTTCTTT.

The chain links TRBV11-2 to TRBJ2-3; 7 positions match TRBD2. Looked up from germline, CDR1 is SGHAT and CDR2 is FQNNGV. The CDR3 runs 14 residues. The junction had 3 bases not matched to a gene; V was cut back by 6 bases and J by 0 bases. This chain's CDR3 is CASRSGTSTDTQYF. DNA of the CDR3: TGTGCCAGCAGAAGCGGGACTAGCACAGATACGCAGTATTTT.

In DNA, the CDR3 is TGCGCCAGCAGCTTACCCGCAGGGAACTACGAGCAGTACTTC. Its translation is CASSLPAGNYEQYF. The rearrangement joins TRBV5-1 to TRBJ2-7, with D possibly matching TRBD1 (5 bases). The V end lost 2 bases, the J end lost 3 bases, and 12 bases lay between the germline ends. Germline assignment: CDR1 SGHRS and CDR2 YFSETQ. The CDR3 sequence is 14 residues long.

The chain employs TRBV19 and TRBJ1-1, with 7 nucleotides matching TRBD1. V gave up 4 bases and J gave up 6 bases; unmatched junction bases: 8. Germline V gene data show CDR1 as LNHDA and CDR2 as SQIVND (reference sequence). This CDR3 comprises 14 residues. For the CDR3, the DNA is TGTGCCAGTAGTACCGATTCAAGGGGGCCTGAAGCTTTCTTT. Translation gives CASSTDSRGPEAFF.

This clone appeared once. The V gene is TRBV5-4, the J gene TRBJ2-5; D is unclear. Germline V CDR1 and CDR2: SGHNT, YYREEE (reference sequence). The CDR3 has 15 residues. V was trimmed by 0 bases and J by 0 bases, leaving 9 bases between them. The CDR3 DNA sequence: TGTGCCAGCAGCTTGGACGGAGACCACCAAGAGACCCAGTACTTC. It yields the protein CASSLDGDHQETQYF.

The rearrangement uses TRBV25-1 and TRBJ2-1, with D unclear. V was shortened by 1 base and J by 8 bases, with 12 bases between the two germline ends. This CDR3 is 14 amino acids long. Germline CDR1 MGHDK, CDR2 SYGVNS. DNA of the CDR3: TGTGCCAGCAGTGAATTAGTAGGTGTCCATGAGCAGTTCTTC. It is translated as CASSELVGVHEQFF.

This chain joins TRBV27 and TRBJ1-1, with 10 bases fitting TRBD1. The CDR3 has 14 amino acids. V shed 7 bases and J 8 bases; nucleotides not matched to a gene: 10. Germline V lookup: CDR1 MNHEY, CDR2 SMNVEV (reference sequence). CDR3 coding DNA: TGTGCCAGCAACCTAGACCGGGACAGGGGAGAAGCTTTCTTT. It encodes CASNLDRDRGEAFF.

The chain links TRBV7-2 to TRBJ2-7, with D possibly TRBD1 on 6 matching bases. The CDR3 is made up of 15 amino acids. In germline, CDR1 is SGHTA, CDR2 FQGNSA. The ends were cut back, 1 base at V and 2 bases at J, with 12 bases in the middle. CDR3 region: CASSLEVGTTYEQYF. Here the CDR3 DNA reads TGTGCCAGCAGCTTAGAAGTTGGGACAACCTACGAGCAGTACTTC.

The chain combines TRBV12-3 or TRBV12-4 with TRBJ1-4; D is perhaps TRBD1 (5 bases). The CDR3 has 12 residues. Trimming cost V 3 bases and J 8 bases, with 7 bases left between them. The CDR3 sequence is CASSFGDEKLFF. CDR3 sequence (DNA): TGTGCCAGCAGTTTTGGGGACGAAAAACTGTTTTTT.

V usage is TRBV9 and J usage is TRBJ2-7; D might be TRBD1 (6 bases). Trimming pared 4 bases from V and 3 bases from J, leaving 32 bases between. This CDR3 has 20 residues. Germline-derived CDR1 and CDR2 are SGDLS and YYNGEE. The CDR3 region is CASSPMDLRGRLFGNYEQYF. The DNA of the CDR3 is TGTGCCAGCAGCCCTATGGATCTCAGGGGAAGGTTATTTGGGAACTACGAGCAGTACTTC.

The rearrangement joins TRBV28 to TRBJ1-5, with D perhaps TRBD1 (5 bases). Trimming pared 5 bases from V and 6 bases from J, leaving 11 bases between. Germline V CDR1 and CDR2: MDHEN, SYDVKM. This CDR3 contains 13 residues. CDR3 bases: TGTGCCAGCAGTAGATCTGGGGGTCAGCCCCAGCATTTT. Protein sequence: CASSRSGGQPQHF.

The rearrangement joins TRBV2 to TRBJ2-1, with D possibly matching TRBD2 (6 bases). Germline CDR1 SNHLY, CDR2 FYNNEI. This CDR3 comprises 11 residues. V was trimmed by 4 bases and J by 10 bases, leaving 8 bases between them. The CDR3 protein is CASSVRGEQFF. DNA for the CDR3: TGTGCCAGCAGTGTCCGGGGGGAGCAGTTCTTC.

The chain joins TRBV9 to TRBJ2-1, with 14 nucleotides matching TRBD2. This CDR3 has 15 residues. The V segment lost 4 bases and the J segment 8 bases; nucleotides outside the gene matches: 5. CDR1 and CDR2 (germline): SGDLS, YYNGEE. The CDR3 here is CASSTGTSGGDEQFF. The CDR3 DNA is TGTGCCAGCAGCACAGGGACTAGCGGGGGTGATGAGCAGTTCTTC.

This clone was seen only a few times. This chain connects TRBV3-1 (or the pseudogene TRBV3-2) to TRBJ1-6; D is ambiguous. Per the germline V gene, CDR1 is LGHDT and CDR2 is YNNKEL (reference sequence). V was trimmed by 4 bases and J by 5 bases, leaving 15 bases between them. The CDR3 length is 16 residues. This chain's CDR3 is CASSPFSAADNSPLHF. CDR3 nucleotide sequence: TGTGCCAGCAGCCCCTTTTCGGCAGCAGATAATTCACCCCTCCACTTT.

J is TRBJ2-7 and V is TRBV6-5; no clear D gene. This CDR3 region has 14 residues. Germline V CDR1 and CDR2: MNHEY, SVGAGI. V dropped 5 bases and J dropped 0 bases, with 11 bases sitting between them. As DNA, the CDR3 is TGTGCCAGCAGTATAGACAAGAACTCCTACGAGCAGTACTTC. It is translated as CASSIDKNSYEQYF.

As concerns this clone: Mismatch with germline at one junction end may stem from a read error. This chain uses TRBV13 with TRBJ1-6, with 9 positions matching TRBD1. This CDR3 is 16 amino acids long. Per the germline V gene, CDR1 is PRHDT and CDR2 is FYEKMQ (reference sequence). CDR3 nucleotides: TGTGCCAGCAGCCTAGGACAGGGGCAGGGAGGATCACCCCTCCACTTT. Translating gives CASSLGQGQGGSPLHF.

CDR3 sequence: CASSLLGTGANVLTF. DNA of the CDR3: TGTGCCAGCAGCCTGTTGGGAACAGGGGCCAACGTCCTGACTTTC. The chain has TRBV2 and TRBJ2-6; D is unresolved. The CDR3 has 15 residues. V shed 6 bases and J shed 4 bases, with 13 bases lying between them. Per germline, CDR1 SNHLY and CDR2 FYNNEI.

CDR3 sequence (DNA): TGCACCAGCAGCCGTAGGGCTCACTACAATGAGCAGTTCTTC. Its protein product is CTSSRRAHYNEQFF. The V gene is TRBV1, the J gene TRBJ2-1. TRBV1 is designated a pseudogene. This CDR3 comprises 14 residues.

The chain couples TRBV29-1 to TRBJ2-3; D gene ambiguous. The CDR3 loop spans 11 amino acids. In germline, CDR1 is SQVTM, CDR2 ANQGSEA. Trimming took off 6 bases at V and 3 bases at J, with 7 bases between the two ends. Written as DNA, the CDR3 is TGCAGCGTCCTCGGGACAGATACGCAGTATTTT. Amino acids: CSVLGTDTQYF.

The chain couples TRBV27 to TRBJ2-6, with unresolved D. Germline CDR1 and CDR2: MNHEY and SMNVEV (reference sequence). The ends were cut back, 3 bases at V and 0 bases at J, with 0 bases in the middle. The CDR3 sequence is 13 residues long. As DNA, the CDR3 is TGTGCCAGCAGTTTCTCTGGGGCCAACGTCCTGACTTTC. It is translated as CASSFSGANVLTF.

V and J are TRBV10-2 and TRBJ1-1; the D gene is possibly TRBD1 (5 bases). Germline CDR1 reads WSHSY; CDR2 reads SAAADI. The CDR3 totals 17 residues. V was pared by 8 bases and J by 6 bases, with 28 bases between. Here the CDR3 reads CASRRQGPYSPEAEAFF. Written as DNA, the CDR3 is TGCGCCAGCCGCCGGCAGGGACCGTACTCTCCGGAGGCTGAAGCTTTCTTT.

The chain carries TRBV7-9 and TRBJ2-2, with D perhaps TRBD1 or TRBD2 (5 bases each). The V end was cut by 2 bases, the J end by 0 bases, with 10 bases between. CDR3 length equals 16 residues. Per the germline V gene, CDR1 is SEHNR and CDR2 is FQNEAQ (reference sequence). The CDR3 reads CASSLSGTANTGELFF. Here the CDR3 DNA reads TGTGCCAGCAGCTTATCCGGGACGGCGAACACCGGGGAGCTGTTTTTT.